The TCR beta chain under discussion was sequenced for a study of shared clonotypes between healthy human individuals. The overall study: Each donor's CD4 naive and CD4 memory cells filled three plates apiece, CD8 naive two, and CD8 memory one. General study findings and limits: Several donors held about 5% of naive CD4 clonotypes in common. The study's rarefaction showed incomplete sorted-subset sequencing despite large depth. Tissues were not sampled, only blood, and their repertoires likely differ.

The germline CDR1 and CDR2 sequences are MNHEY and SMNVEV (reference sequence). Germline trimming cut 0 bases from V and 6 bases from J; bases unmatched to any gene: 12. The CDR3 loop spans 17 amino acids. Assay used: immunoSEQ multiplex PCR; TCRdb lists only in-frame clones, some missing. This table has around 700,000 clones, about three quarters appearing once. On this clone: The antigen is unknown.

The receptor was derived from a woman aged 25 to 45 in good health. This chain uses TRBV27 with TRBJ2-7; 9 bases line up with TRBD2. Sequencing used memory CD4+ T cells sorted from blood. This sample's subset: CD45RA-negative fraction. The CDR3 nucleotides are TGTGCCAGCAGTTTATCGGACCTTAGCGGGAGACCAGGCGAGCAGTACTTC. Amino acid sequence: CASSLSDLSGRPGEQYF.